These 2 T cell receptor beta chains originate from one sample sequenced in a study of T cell changes during pregnancy in multiple sclerosis. This table comes from immunoSEQ multiplex PCR, and its TCRdb copy is limited to in-frame clones, with some not included. This table has around 40,000 clones, approximately 91% appearing once. The sample consisted of CD4+ T cells from peripheral blood mononuclear cells, taken in the second trimester of pregnancy. The receptor set was obtained from a female donor with multiple sclerosis, enrolled in a pregnancy study.

V gene TRBV14 combines with J gene TRBJ2-3; D may be TRBD2 (6 bases). Looked up from germline, CDR1 is SGHDN and CDR2 is FVKESK. The length of the CDR3 is 15 residues. Trimming took off 5 bases at V and 2 bases at J, with 14 bases between the two ends. CDR3 DNA sequence: TGTGCCAGCAGCAGAAATAGCGGTATCACAGATACGCAGTATTTT. Translated: CASSRNSGITDTQYF.

V gene TRBV27 combines with J gene TRBJ1-5; possible D gene TRBD1, 5 bases. Germline V gene sequence: CDR1 MNHEY, CDR2 SMNVEV (reference sequence). The CDR3 spans 17 residues. Trimming left V 4 bases short and J 2 bases short, with 18 bases between. In DNA form, the CDR3 reads TGTGCCAGCAGTTCCCTCGAGCGGGGAGGGGGCAATCAGCCCCAGCATTTT. It codes for CASSSLERGGGNQPQHF.